What follows are 26 T cell receptor beta chains derived from one specimen sequenced in a study of blood T cells in healthy people across ages. PCR was performed a second time for about 6 to 12 cycles using a sample-barcoded 5' primer and a J-beta primer mix. TCRdb analysed the 5' RACE reads with MiXCR anew, one entry per CDR3 protein. The sample records about 540,000 distinct CDR3 sequences, less than 25% being singletons. These data also featured in a second study, about T cells of mothers and their children.

The source material was blood. The receptors here all came from a boy aged 5-17 years in good health.

This clonotype was seen a handful of times. V is TRBV20-1 and J is TRBJ1-4, with D possibly being TRBD1 (5 bases). Trimming pared 4 bases from V and 0 bases from J, leaving 18 bases between. Germline-derived CDR1 and CDR2 are DFQATT and SNEGSKA (reference sequence). The CDR3 is made up of 17 amino acids. The CDR3 is CSATRGALMATNEKLFF. CDR3 bases: TGCAGTGCTACCCGAGGGGCGTTAATGGCAACTAATGAAAAACTGTTTTTT.

This clonotype was observed a few times. This sequence joins TRBV20-1 and TRBJ1-2, with TRBD1 as a possible D gene (5 bases). The CDR3 is made up of 15 amino acids. The ends were cut back, 0 bases at V and 2 bases at J, with 13 bases in the middle. Germline CDR1 DFQATT, CDR2 SNEGSKA (reference sequence). The CDR3 coding sequence is TGCAGTGCTAGAGATGGGACGGCGGCGAACTATGGCTACACCTTC. Translated: CSARDGTAANYGYTF.

V usage is TRBV7-9 and J usage is TRBJ2-5, with D possibly TRBD1 on 6 matching bases. The J call may not be correct, given that the DNA end is closer to TRBJ2-7. Germline values: CDR1 SEHNR, CDR2 FQNEAQ (reference sequence). This CDR3 region has 15 residues. CDR3 sequence: CASSLEPEGVYEQYF. For the CDR3, the DNA is TGTGCCAGCAGCTTAGAGCCCGAGGGGGTCTACGAGCAGTACTTC.

This clonotype was seen a handful of times. The CDR3: CSAPLALVGEQYF. CDR3 bases: TGCAGTGCTCCACTAGCGCTTGTAGGCGAGCAGTACTTC. This chain uses TRBV20-1 with TRBJ2-7, with TRBD2 matching over 7 bases. Germline V gene lookup returns CDR1 DFQATT and CDR2 SNEGSKA (reference sequence). V shed 5 bases and J 6 bases; nucleotides not matched to a gene: 10. There are 13 residues in the CDR3.

With regard to this clonotype: A much more abundant neighbour one base away suggests this may be a read error. This rearrangement joins TRBV20-1 to TRBJ2-7, with TRBD2 identical over 11 bases. This CDR3 has 15 amino acids. CDR1 DFQATT and CDR2 SNEGSKA come from the germline V gene (reference sequence). For the CDR3, the DNA is TGCAGTGCCAGACCGATACTAGCGGGGGACTACGAGCAGTGCTTC. Amino acid sequence: CSARPILAGDYEQCF.

V and J are TRBV5-5 and TRBJ1-1; TRBD1 aligns across 8 bases. This CDR3 has 15 residues. The germline gives CDR1 SGHKS, CDR2 YYEKEE (reference sequence). Losses at the gene ends were 1 base for V and 1 base for J; bases not matched to a gene: 3. The CDR3 protein is CASSLTTGANTEAFF. For the CDR3, the DNA is TGTGCCAGCAGCTTGACGACAGGGGCGAACACTGAAGCTTTCTTT.

The chain links TRBV6-5 to TRBJ2-5, with 9 nucleotides matching TRBD1. V trimming: 2 bases; J trimming: 4 bases; junction bases outside the gene matches: 5. The CDR3 has 15 amino acids. Germline V gene data show CDR1 as MNHEY and CDR2 as SVGAGI. The CDR3 reads CASSYGTGRGETQYF. The CDR3 DNA sequence: TGTGCCAGCAGTTACGGGACAGGGAGGGGAGAGACCCAGTACTTC.

Only a few counts were recorded for this clonotype. V usage is TRBV25-1 and J usage is TRBJ1-1, with 10 bases identical to TRBD1. V lost 4 bases, J lost 4 bases, and 6 bases stayed unmatched. Germline V gives CDR1 MGHDK, CDR2 SYGVNS. This CDR3 is built from 15 residues. CDR3 sequence reads: CASSVTGTGATEAFF. In DNA form, the CDR3 reads TGTGCCAGCAGTGTAACCGGGACAGGGGCCACTGAAGCTTTCTTT.

Comment on this clonotype: This may be a read error: a much more frequent sequence differs by one nucleotide. The rearrangement uses TRBV13 and TRBJ2-7; TRBD1 is a possible D gene (5 bases). The germline CDR1 and CDR2 sequences are PRHDT and FYEKMQ (reference sequence). This CDR3 region has 15 residues. V lost 5 bases and J 3 bases, leaving 17 bases between the germline ends. The CDR3 is CASSQLSTAYYEQYF. The CDR3, as DNA: TGTGCCAGCAGCCAACTGTCGACAGCGTACTACGAGCAGTACTTC.

The sample holds a few counts of this clonotype. This chain connects TRBV24-1 to TRBJ2-7, with D possibly matching TRBD1 (5 bases). The germline V and J ends were trimmed by 9 bases and 1 base, with 12 bases remaining between them. The length of the CDR3 is 13 residues. CDR1 is KGHDR and CDR2 is SFDVKD in the germline V gene. In DNA, the CDR3 is TGTGCCACCGGACACCCGACTTCCTACGAGCAGTACTTC. It specifies CATGHPTSYEQYF.

This sequence joins TRBV29-1 and TRBJ2-3, with TRBD2 matching 14 bases. Trimming cost V 6 bases and J 4 bases; bases outside gene matches: 12. CDR1 SQVTM and CDR2 ANQGSEA come from the germline V gene. The CDR3 has 17 amino acids. The CDR3 is CSVPAGLAGVASDTQYF. In DNA, the CDR3 is TGCAGCGTCCCCGCGGGACTAGCGGGAGTGGCTTCAGATACGCAGTATTTT.

In its sample, this clonotype was seen a few times. The chain combines TRBV11-2 with TRBJ2-1; D is tentatively TRBD1 or TRBD2 (6 bases each). From germline, CDR1 is SGHAT and CDR2 FQNNGV. V was shortened by 1 base and J by 3 bases, with 13 bases between the two germline ends. CDR3 length: 16 residues. Written as DNA, the CDR3 is TGTGCCAGCAGCTTAGGTCGGGGGCGAAACTACAATGAGCAGTTCTTC. It translates to CASSLGRGRNYNEQFF.

J is TRBJ2-1 and V is TRBV14, with TRBD2 identical over 7 bases. This CDR3 has 15 amino acids. The ends lost 0 bases at V and 2 bases at J; junction bases unmatched: 1. The germline V gene has CDR1 SGHDN and CDR2 FVKESK. The CDR3 DNA is TGTGCCAGCAGCCAAGACGGGGGGACCTACAATGAGCAGTTCTTC. Translation: CASSQDGGTYNEQFF.

This clonotype has a handful of counts. This chain joins TRBV9 and TRBJ1-2, with TRBD1 identical over 9 bases. Germline CDR1 and CDR2: SGDLS and YYNGEE. The CDR3 is made up of 15 amino acids. Unmatched junction bases numbered 5, after V lost 3 bases and J lost 2 bases. The CDR3 DNA sequence: TGTGCCAGCAGCGCTCCGGGACAGGGAAACTATGGCTACACCTTC. Amino acids: CASSAPGQGNYGYTF.

This clonotype was picked up a small number of times. This rearrangement joins TRBV7-2 to TRBJ2-5, with 12 positions matching TRBD2. The CDR3 runs 16 residues. With V trimmed by 5 bases and J by 4 bases, 8 bases remained unmatched. Germline V CDR1 and CDR2: SGHTA, FQGNSA. The CDR3 DNA sequence: TGTGCCAGCAGCGGTAATCTAGCGGGGGGGCCAGAGACCCAGTACTTC. This sequence encodes CASSGNLAGGPETQYF.

A few counts support this clonotype. The chain is built from TRBV6-1 and TRBJ2-7; TRBD1 matches at 8 bases. This CDR3 region has 14 residues. CDR1 and CDR2 from the germline V gene are MNHNS and SASEGT. J was trimmed by 3 bases and V by 7 bases; bases with no gene match: 8. The DNA for the CDR3 is TGTGCCAGCATCCGAGGACAGGGAGGCTACGAGCAGTACTTC. This encodes CASIRGQGGYEQYF.

The chain employs TRBV7-2 and TRBJ2-7; maybe TRBD1 (5 bases). The CDR3 consists of 17 residues. Trimming shortened V by 2 bases and J by 0 bases, and 17 bases separated the two germline ends. Germline V gene data show CDR1 as SGHTA and CDR2 as FQGNSA. The CDR3 loop reads CASSLFMGQWGSYEQYF. CDR3 DNA: TGTGCCAGCAGCTTATTCATGGGGCAGTGGGGCTCCTACGAGCAGTACTTC.

This clonotype appeared a few times. This rearrangement joins TRBV20-1 to TRBJ2-5; TRBD2 might be the D (6 bases). This CDR3 comprises 13 residues. CDR1 and CDR2 from the germline V gene are DFQATT and SNEGSKA (reference sequence). Trimming shortened V by 2 bases and J by 7 bases, and 14 bases separated the two germline ends. The CDR3 here is CSARLGGVGTQYF. The CDR3 coding sequence is TGCAGTGCTAGATTGGGGGGAGTTGGGACCCAGTACTTC.

This chain connects TRBV10-3 to TRBJ2-7; a possible D gene is TRBD1 (6 bases). Looked up from germline, CDR1 is ENHRY and CDR2 is SYGVKD. Trimming removed 6 bases at V and 5 bases at J, with 17 bases between. The CDR3 is made up of 14 amino acids. The CDR3 region has the DNA TGTGCCATCAGCCCCCAGGGGCTCTGGGACGAGCAGTACTTC. Translation gives CAISPQGLWDEQYF.

This clonotype was recorded a few times. The chain combines TRBV3-1 with TRBJ2-4; 15 nucleotides agree with TRBD2. CDR1 LGHDT and CDR2 YNNKEL come from the germline V gene (reference sequence). V was pared by 4 bases and J by 0 bases, with 7 bases of the junction left unmatched. The CDR3 is 19 amino acids. CDR3 region: CASSPGTSGGILAKNIQYF. DNA for the CDR3: TGTGCCAGCAGCCCGGGGACTAGCGGGGGGATACTAGCCAAAAACATTCAGTACTTC.

The J gene is TRBJ2-5, the V gene TRBV14; maybe TRBD1 (6 bases). Germline values: CDR1 SGHDN, CDR2 FVKESK. V was shortened by 4 bases and J by 6 bases, with 15 bases between the two germline ends. The CDR3 runs 14 residues. The chain's CDR3 is CASSRGQPAKTQYF. The CDR3 DNA reads as TGTGCCAGCAGCCGCGGACAGCCGGCGAAGACCCAGTACTTC.

DNA of the CDR3: TGTGCCAGCAGTGAATTCCTTACAGGGCACACCACCGGGGAGCTGTTTTTT. It encodes CASSEFLTGHTTGELFF. V usage is TRBV25-1 and J usage is TRBJ2-2, with D perhaps matching TRBD1 (6 bases). This CDR3 is built from 17 residues. Deletions cut 1 base from V and 4 bases from J, with 16 bases between. Germline assignment: CDR1 MGHDK and CDR2 SYGVNS.

There are a few counts of this clonotype. In nucleotides, the CDR3 is TGCAGCGTTGTGGGCAGGGCGTTGGACATTCAGTACTTC. It encodes CSVVGRALDIQYF. The rearrangement joins TRBV29-1 to TRBJ2-4; TRBD1 is a possible D gene (5 bases). Trimming stripped 4 bases from V and 8 bases from J, with 15 bases between. The CDR3 covers 13 residues. Germline V gene lookup returns CDR1 SQVTM and CDR2 ANQGSEA.

There are a few counts of this clonotype. The CDR3 here is CASSYSGGQGVGYEQYF. The CDR3 DNA reads as TGTGCCAGCAGTTACTCTGGTGGGCAGGGGGTAGGCTACGAGCAGTACTTC. This rearrangement joins TRBV6-5 to TRBJ2-7; 7 bases are a match to TRBD1. The J segment lost 3 bases and the V segment lost 0 bases, leaving 11 bases of the junction unmatched. The germline V gene has CDR1 MNHEY and CDR2 SVGAGI. The CDR3 contains 17 residues.

This rearrangement joins TRBV5-1 to TRBJ2-7; a possible D gene is TRBD1 (6 bases). The CDR3 runs to 14 residues. V was pared by 2 bases and J by 6 bases, with 15 bases between. Germline V gives CDR1 SGHRS, CDR2 YFSETQ. The CDR3 DNA reads as TGCGCCAGCAGCTTAGGGACAAGTCCAGGCGAGCAGTACTTC. Amino acids: CASSLGTSPGEQYF.

This clonotype has just a few counts. V is TRBV3-1 and J is TRBJ2-7; unclear D gene. Trimming pared 4 bases from V and 2 bases from J, leaving 12 bases between. The CDR3 contains 14 residues. Germline CDR1 and CDR2: LGHDT and YNNKEL (reference sequence). The CDR3 DNA follows: TGTGCCAGCAGCCCCGGAGTAATGGCCTACGAGCAGTACTTC. It specifies CASSPGVMAYEQYF.